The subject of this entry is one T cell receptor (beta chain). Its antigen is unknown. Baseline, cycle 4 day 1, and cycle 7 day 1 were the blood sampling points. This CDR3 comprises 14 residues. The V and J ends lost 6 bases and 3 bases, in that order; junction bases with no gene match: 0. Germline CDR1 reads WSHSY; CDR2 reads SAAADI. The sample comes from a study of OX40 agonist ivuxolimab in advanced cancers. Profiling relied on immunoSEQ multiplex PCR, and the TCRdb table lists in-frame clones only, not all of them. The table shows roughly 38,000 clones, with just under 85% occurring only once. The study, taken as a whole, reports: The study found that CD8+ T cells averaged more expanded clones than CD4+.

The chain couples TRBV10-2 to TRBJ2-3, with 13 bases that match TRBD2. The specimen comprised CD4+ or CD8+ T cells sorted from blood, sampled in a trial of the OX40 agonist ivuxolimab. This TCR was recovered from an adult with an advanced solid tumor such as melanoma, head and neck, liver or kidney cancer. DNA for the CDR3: TGCGCCAGCAGACTAGCGGGAGGGACAGATACGCAGTATTTT. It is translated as CASRLAGGTDTQYF.